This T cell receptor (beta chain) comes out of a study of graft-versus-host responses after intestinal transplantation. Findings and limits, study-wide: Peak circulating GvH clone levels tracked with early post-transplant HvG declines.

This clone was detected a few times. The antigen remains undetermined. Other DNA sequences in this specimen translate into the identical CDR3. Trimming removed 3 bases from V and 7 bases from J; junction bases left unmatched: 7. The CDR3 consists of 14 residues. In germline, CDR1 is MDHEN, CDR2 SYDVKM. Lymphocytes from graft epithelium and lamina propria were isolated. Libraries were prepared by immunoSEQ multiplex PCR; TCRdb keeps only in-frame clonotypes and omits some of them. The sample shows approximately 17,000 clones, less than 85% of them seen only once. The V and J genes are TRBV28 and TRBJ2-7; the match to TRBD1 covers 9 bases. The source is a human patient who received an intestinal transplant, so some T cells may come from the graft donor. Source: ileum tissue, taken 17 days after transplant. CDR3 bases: TGTGCCAGCAGTTTGGGGGGGACAGGGAATGAGCAGTACTTC. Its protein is CASSLGGTGNEQYF. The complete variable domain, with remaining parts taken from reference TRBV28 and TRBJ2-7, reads DVKVTQSSRYLVKRTGEKVFLECVQDMDHENMFWYRQDPGLGLRLIYFSYDVKMKEKGDIPEGYSVSREKKERFSLILESASTNQTSMYLCASSLGGTGNEQYFGPGTRLTVT.